This section outlines one T cell receptor (beta chain) sequence together with its context. These data originate in a study of blood T cell repertoires in COVID-19. On the study more broadly: Acute-phase and convalescent COVID-19 samples originated in the United States, Italy and Spain. Sources were T cells, B-cell-depleted T cells, or PBMCs; the material itself was cDNA or gDNA.

Here immunoSEQ multiplex PCR was the method, and the copy in TCRdb shows in-frame clones only, minus some. There are 250,000 to 400,000 clones in the sample; roughly 86% occur only once, and approximately 5.3% lies in the top ten. This CDR3 comprises 13 residues. Trimming cost V 5 bases and J 9 bases, with 16 bases left between them. Looked up from germline, CDR1 is SEHNR and CDR2 is FQNEAQ (reference sequence). This clonotype was sampled from a woman aged 25-40 years who had recovered from COVID-19. The V call is TRBV7-9, the J call TRBJ1-1, with D perhaps TRBD1 (6 bases). The specimen sequenced was PBMCs or T cells enriched from blood (not recorded which). DNA for the CDR3: TGTGCCAGCAGCCCCCGGGGACAATACCAAGCTTTCTTT. Protein sequence: CASSPRGQYQAFF.